Listed below are T cell receptor beta chains from one sample, sequenced in a study of blood T cell repertoires in COVID-19. Clones were sequenced by immunoSEQ multiplex PCR, and TCRdb holds only the in-frame ones, with some missing. The sample includes 130,000 or so clones, about 80% of them seen just once. Sequencing was done on a sample of peripheral blood. Every receptor here comes from a woman of 80 years or more with acute or convalescent COVID-19. CDR3s include the opening cysteine and the closing phenylalanine or tryptophan. The order of the fields is clone size, V gene, D gene, J gene, CDR3 protein, CDR3 DNA. A D gene is named only where the DNA matches it firmly. Clone size is shown for a subset of rows, as once, few, many or a class of expanded clone.

once,TRBV14,NA,TRBJ2-7,CASSQHYEQYF,TGTGCCAGCAGCCAACACTACGAGCAGTACTTC
NA,TRBV5-1,TRBD1,TRBJ1-6,CASSLFLGTATSPLHF,TGCGCCAGCAGCTTGTTCTTGGGGACAGCGACGTCACCCCTCCACTTT
NA,TRBV2,NA,TRBJ2-5,CASSVDRAQETQYF,TGTGCCAGCAGTGTGGACAGAGCCCAAGAGACCCAGTACTTC
NA,TRBV19,TRBD2,TRBJ2-2,CASSKTSGGYTGELFF,TGTGCCAGTAGTAAGACTAGCGGGGGGTACACCGGGGAGCTGTTTTTT
NA,TRBV5-1,TRBD1,TRBJ2-3,CASSRDRGTDTQYF,TGCGCCAGCTCCCGGGACAGGGGGACAGATACGCAGTATTTT
NA,TRBV24-1,NA,TRBJ1-2,CATSDPGRAYGYTF,TGTGCCACCAGTGACCCCGGGAGGGCCTATGGCTACACCTTC
NA,TRBV7-2,NA,TRBJ1-2,CASSSRGGDYGYTF,TGTGCCAGCAGCTCAAGGGGGGGTGACTATGGCTACACCTTC
NA,TRBV7-8,TRBD1,TRBJ1-6,CASGTGGYNSPLHF,TGTGCCAGCGGGACAGGGGGTTATAATTCACCCCTCCACTTT
NA,TRBV5-1,NA,TRBJ2-3,CASSPGHSTDTQYF,TGCGCCAGCAGCCCCGGACATAGCACAGATACGCAGTATTTT
NA,TRBV4-2,TRBD1,TRBJ1-1,CASSQDQQGVNTEAFF,TGTGCCAGCAGCCAAGATCAGCAGGGGGTGAACACTGAAGCTTTCTTT
few,TRBV10-3,NA,TRBJ1-2,CATKGQGNGYTF,TGTGCCACAAAGGGGCAGGGAAATGGCTACACCTTC
NA,TRBV6-2/TRBV6-3,NA,TRBJ2-2,CASSRTVFNTGELFF,TGTGCCAGCAGTCGGACAGTGTTTAACACCGGGGAGCTGTTTTTT
NA,TRBV11-2,NA,TRBJ2-7,CASSPLNRQSSYEQYF,TGTGCCAGCAGCCCATTAAATAGACAGTCCTCCTACGAGCAGTACTTC
NA,TRBV5-1,TRBD1,TRBJ2-5,CASSLGTVQETQYF,TGCGCCAGCAGCCTCGGGACAGTCCAAGAGACCCAGTACTTC
few,TRBV7-9,NA,TRBJ2-3,CASSLGIRSADTQYF,TGTGCCAGCAGCTTAGGTATAAGGAGCGCAGATACGCAGTATTTT
NA,TRBV6-2/TRBV6-3,NA,TRBJ1-2,CASSYSGSPGYGYTF,TGTGCCAGCAGTTACTCCGGGTCACCGGGCTATGGCTACACCTTC
NA,TRBV3-1/TRBV3-2,NA,TRBJ2-6,CASSPNPIGANVLTF,TGTGCCAGCAGTCCCAATCCTATTGGGGCCAACGTCCTGACTTTC
NA,TRBV25-1,NA,TRBJ1-1,CASSEWGSGGNTEAFF,TGTGCCAGCAGTGAATGGGGGTCCGGGGGAAACACTGAAGCTTTCTTT
NA,TRBV19,TRBD1,TRBJ1-6,CASRVRGFSSPSPLHF,TGTGCCAGTAGGGTCAGGGGGTTTAGTTCCCCTTCACCCCTCCACTTT
once,TRBV5-8,NA,TRBJ2-7,CASSSGGHGSYEQYF,TGTGCCAGCAGCTCGGGGGGACACGGATCCTACGAGCAGTACTTC
few,TRBV4-2,TRBD2,TRBJ2-7,CASSQETSGGSYEQYF,TGTGCCAGCAGCCAGGAAACTAGCGGGGGTTCCTACGAGCAGTACTTC
NA,TRBV5-8,TRBD1,TRBJ1-2,CASSSRGQRGYTF,TGTGCCAGCAGCTCCAGGGGGCAAAGGGGCTACACCTTC
NA,TRBV7-3,NA,TRBJ2-2,CASSLQPGQNTGELFF,TGTGCCAGCAGCTTACAGCCGGGACAGAACACCGGGGAGCTGTTTTTT
NA,TRBV24-1,NA,TRBJ1-5,CATSDTGSIIGNQPQHF,TGTGCCACCAGTGATACGGGATCTATAATTGGCAATCAGCCCCAGCATTTT
NA,TRBV27,NA,TRBJ1-2,CASSLWPRSYGYTF,TGTGCCAGCAGTTTATGGCCGAGGTCCTATGGCTACACCTTC
once,TRBV5-1,NA,TRBJ2-7,CASSETAGAPLEQYF,TGCGCCAGCAGCGAAACGGCAGGGGCCCCTCTAGAGCAGTACTTC
NA,TRBV27,TRBD1,TRBJ1-2,CASSLEFRQGRLYGYTF,TGTGCCAGCAGTTTAGAATTTCGACAGGGAAGGCTCTATGGCTACACCTTC
NA,TRBV29-1,TRBD1,TRBJ2-7,CSVVRGQGAGEQYF,TGCAGCGTTGTTCGGGGACAGGGGGCAGGGGAGCAGTACTTC
few,TRBV5-1,NA,TRBJ1-1,CASRGLDTEAFF,TGCGCCAGCCGCGGACTCGACACTGAAGCTTTCTTT